The source of this TCR beta chain is a study of blood T cell repertoires in COVID-19. In the study overall: T cells, B-cell-depleted T cells, or PBMCs provided the cDNA or gDNA that served as material.

CDR1 and CDR2 (germline): SNHLY, FYNNEI. Trimming pared 4 bases from V and 4 bases from J, leaving 5 bases between. This CDR3 is built from 12 residues. Clones were read by immunoSEQ multiplex PCR, and TCRdb kept only the in-frame ones, dropping some. The table has 60,000 or so clones, under 80% seen once. This rearrangement joins TRBV2 to TRBJ1-3; no definite D call. The TCR sequence derives from a woman aged 55 to 70 who had been exposed to COVID-19. The sequenced sample was PBMCs or T cells enriched from blood (not recorded which). The CDR3 nucleotides read TGTGCCAGCAGTGGCCGGGGAAACACCATATATTTT. This gives the protein CASSGRGNTIYF.